The entry below describes one T cell receptor beta chain. V lost 2 bases and J 1 base, leaving 10 bases between the germline ends. The germline gives CDR1 MNHEY, CDR2 SVGAGI. This CDR3 has 15 residues. Once extracted for a subset, genomic DNA was divided evenly among several immunoSEQ plates. Profiling relied on immunoSEQ multiplex PCR, and the TCRdb table lists in-frame clones only, not all of them. The table lists about 2.4 million clones, approximately 93% of them singletons. This entry comes from a study of shared clonotypes between healthy human individuals. The clonotype originates from a man between 18 and 29 years old in good health. Some clones in this sample may be carry-over from other donors' samples. The J gene is TRBJ2-3, the V gene TRBV6-5; no clear D. Material for sequencing was naive CD4+ T cells from PBMCs. Subset indicated: CD45RA+ positively selected. CDR3 loop: CASSYRAGGTDTQYF. CDR3 bases: TGTGCCAGCAGTTACAGGGCTGGGGGCACAGATACGCAGTATTTT.